A single sample is the source of the 16 T cell receptor beta chains below, sequenced in a study of T cell clonality in common variable immunodeficiency (dated by TCRdb to about 2015). Library method: the immunoSEQ multiplex PCR assay. The table comes from immuneACCESS by way of TCRdb, which keeps in-frame sequences with V and J called. Part of the clones is missing from these tables; in studies checked, under half for an unresolved V gene and the rest for unknown reasons. Here the sample lists about 52,000 clones, none seen once only. About 2% of the sample is taken by the ten largest. Sequencing was done on a sample of peripheral blood mononuclear cells. These receptors were taken from a person between 18 and 70 years old in good health.

As regards this clone: Given a much more abundant clone one base away, this may be a read error. From the germline J gene comes the end of the CDR3, since the read stops 3 residues before it. The V call is TRBV6-2 or TRBV6-3, the J call TRBJ1-4; maybe TRBD1 (6 bases). The CDR3 length is 14 residues. Germline V CDR1 and CDR2: MNHEY, SVGEGT. The DNA read from the CDR3 is TGTGCCAGCAGTTACGTCGACGCAGGGGTTTTA. Translated, it gives CASSYVDAGVL. The CDR3 reads in full as CASSYVDAGVLLFF.

This clone has a handful of counts. The CDR3 goes on 3 residues after the read ends, and that part is filled in from the germline J gene. J is TRBJ2-2 and V is TRBV6-2 or TRBV6-3; D gene ambiguous. There are 15 residues in the CDR3. The germline V gene encodes CDR1 MNHEY and CDR2 SVGEGT. CDR3 protein: CASSYLTLKGEKLFF. The sequenced CDR3 bases are TGTGCCAGCAGTTACCTGACCCTGAAGGGTGAAAAG.

This clone was seen repeatedly, ten times or more. The read terminates 3 residues ahead of where the CDR3 ends, so the germline J gene completes it. Other DNA sequences in this sample translate to the same CDR3. J is TRBJ1-2 and V is TRBV20-1; weak D call: TRBD1 (5 bases). V lost 0 bases and J 4 bases, leaving 12 bases between the germline ends. There are 14 residues in the CDR3. In germline, CDR1 is DFQATT, CDR2 SNEGSKA (reference sequence). The part of the CDR3 DNA that was read is TGCAGTGCTAGAGACAGGGATTATTTCTATGGC. Protein sequence: CSARDRDYFYG. The complete CDR3 reads CSARDRDYFYGYTF.

This clone was detected a few times. Coverage ceases 3 residues before the CDR3 finishes, and the germline J gene fills in the end. The V and J genes are TRBV13 and TRBJ1-2; D is perhaps TRBD1 (5 bases). CDR3 length: 12 amino acids. Germline V gives CDR1 PRHDT, CDR2 FYEKMQ (reference sequence). Incomplete CDR3 DNA: TGTGCCAGCAGCTTTCCAGGGAGAGAG. Amino acids: CASSFPGRE. The full CDR3 is CASSFPGREYTF.

This clone was found many times. The sequence runs out 3 residues before the end of the CDR3; the remainder is reconstructed from the germline J gene. This chain connects TRBV30 to TRBJ2-3; TRBD2 matches at 7 bases. Per germline, CDR1 GTSNPN and CDR2 SVGIG (reference sequence). The CDR3 has 15 residues. Unmatched junction bases numbered 15, after V lost 5 bases and J lost 7 bases. Here the CDR3 reads CAWALRSGNMNTQYF. CDR3 bases read: TGTGCCTGGGCCCTCCGCAGCGGGAATATGAATACG.

This clone was seen ten or more times. The CDR3 extends 3 residues past the end of the read, so its final part is completed from the germline J gene. The chain uses TRBV18 and TRBJ2-7; 9 positions agree with TRBD1. The CDR3 is 14 residues long. Germline values: CDR1 KGHSH, CDR2 LQKENI. Trimming cost V 3 bases and J 3 bases; bases outside gene matches: 3. The sequenced part of the CDR3 DNA is TGTGCCAGCTCACCGAGACAGGGGGACTACGAG. This encodes CASSPRQGDYE. The whole CDR3 region reads CASSPRQGDYEQYF.

This clone was counted many times. The CDR3 reads CASSWGQGPLDEQFF. Incomplete CDR3 DNA: TGCGCCAGCAGCTGGGGACAGGGGCCGTTGGATGAG. The genes are TRBV5-1 and TRBJ2-1, with 10 bases lining up with TRBD1. The read ends 3 residues shy of where the CDR3 ends; the end is completed using the germline J gene. V trimming: 3 bases; J trimming: 8 bases; junction bases outside the gene matches: 8. Germline lookup yields CDR1 SGHRS and CDR2 YFSETQ. The CDR3 is 15 residues long. Full variable domain (remainder filled in from reference TRBV5-1 and TRBJ2-1): KAGVTQTPRYLIKTRGQQVTLSCSPISGHRSVSWYQQTPGQGLQFLFEYFSETQRNKGNFPGRFSGRQFSNSRSEMNVSTLELGDSALYLCASSWGQGPLDEQFFGPGTRLTVL.

The sample holds many counts of this clone. The read terminates 3 residues before the CDR3 end, so the remaining end is supplied by the germline J gene. The chain uses TRBV7-3 and TRBJ2-5, with D possibly matching TRBD2 (6 bases). Trimming stripped 3 bases from V and 1 base from J, with 9 bases between. The CDR3 covers 14 residues. The V gene's germline CDR1 is SGHTA and CDR2 FQGTGA. The CDR3 loop reads CASSFFGGQETQYF. CDR3 DNA (partial): TGTGCCAGCAGCTTTTTCGGGGGCCAAGAGACC.

This clone was found many times. The read terminates 3 residues ahead of where the CDR3 ends, so the germline J gene completes it. The gene calls are TRBV7-6 and TRBJ2-3; D remains unclear. This CDR3 is 14 amino acids long. The V and J ends lost 2 bases and 3 bases respectively, with 9 bases between them. Per germline, CDR1 SGHVS and CDR2 FNYEAQ. Here the CDR3 reads CASSLYSQTDTQYF. The part of the CDR3 DNA that was read is TGTGCCAGCAGCTTATACTCGCAAACAGATACG.

The sample holds many counts of this clone. Read coverage stops 3 residues before the CDR3 terminus; the germline J gene supplies the remainder. The chain employs TRBV4-1 and TRBJ1-6, with 7 bases matching TRBD1. J was trimmed by 7 bases and V by 7 bases; bases with no gene match: 7. The V gene's germline CDR1 is MGHRA and CDR2 YSYEKL. CDR3 size: 14 residues. CDR3 DNA (partial): TGCGCCAGCAACCTTCCAGGGGGAAATTCACCC. Amino acid sequence: CASNLPGGNSP. The complete CDR3 reads CASNLPGGNSPLHF.

This clone was detected ten times or more. From the germline J gene comes the end of the CDR3, since the read stops 3 residues before it. The V call is TRBV5-1, the J call TRBJ2-7, with D maybe TRBD1 (5 bases). CDR1 is SGHRS, CDR2 YFSETQ, per germline. Trimming left V 0 bases short and J 4 bases short, with 14 bases between. There are 15 residues in the CDR3. CDR3 loop: CASSLAQGLLYEQYF. CDR3 DNA, as far as it was read: TGCGCCAGCAGCTTGGCTCAGGGTTTATTGTACGAG.

This clone was detected many times. The read falls 3 residues short of the CDR3 end, and the missing part is taken from the germline J gene. V is TRBV20-1 and J is TRBJ2-1; 10 bases are a match to TRBD2. This CDR3 has 15 amino acids. Germline assignment: CDR1 DFQATT and CDR2 SNEGSKA (reference sequence). The ends lost 3 bases at V and 4 bases at J; junction bases unmatched: 6. CDR3 in amino acids: CSARPGTSVYNEQFF. CDR3 DNA, as far as it was read: TGCAGTGCTAGGCCCGGGACTAGCGTTTACAATGAG.

This clone was counted ten times or more. The part of the CDR3 DNA that was read is TGTGCCAGCAGGACACAGGGCTCCCAAGAGACC. This encodes CASRTQGSQET. The entire CDR3 sequence reads CASRTQGSQETQYF. This chain connects TRBV6-4 to TRBJ2-5, with TRBD1 as a possible D gene (6 bases). Read coverage stops 3 residues before the CDR3 terminus; the germline J gene supplies the remainder. This CDR3 comprises 14 residues. Per the germline V gene, CDR1 is MRHNA and CDR2 is SNTAGT. V was pared by 6 bases and J by 1 base, with 12 bases between.

At least ten counts were recorded for this clone. The CDR3 end lies 3 residues beyond the end of the read and is filled in from the germline J gene. The chain links TRBV4-2 to TRBJ2-3; weak D call: TRBD2 (5 bases). The germline V gene encodes CDR1 LGHNA and CDR2 YNFKEQ. With 4 bases removed from V and 2 bases from J, the gap between germline ends came to 16 bases. The CDR3 sequence is 16 residues long. CDR3 bases read: TGTGCCAGCAGCCCGCTAGCAGGAGTAAACACAGATACG. As protein: CASSPLAGVNTDT. The whole CDR3 sequence reads CASSPLAGVNTDTQYF.

In this sample, this clone turned up many times. The read terminates 3 residues ahead of where the CDR3 ends, so the germline J gene completes it. The rearrangement links TRBV11-2 to TRBJ1-5; D is uncertain. The germline gives CDR1 SGHAT, CDR2 FQNNGV. There are 13 residues in the CDR3. The V and J ends lost 0 bases and 6 bases respectively, with 6 bases between them. CDR3: CASSLDSGQPQHF. The CDR3 bases that were read are TGTGCCAGCAGCTTAGATTCGGGTCAGCCC.

This clone was counted ten times or more. The read finishes 3 residues shy of the CDR3 end, and the germline J gene is used to complete it. This chain connects TRBV19 to TRBJ1-4; no clear D. Per the germline V gene, CDR1 is LNHDA and CDR2 is SQIVND (reference sequence). The CDR3 is 14 residues long. V lost 3 bases and J lost 4, with 9 bases in between. This chain's CDR3 is CASSMQLDNEKLFF. CDR3 bases read: TGTGCCAGTAGTATGCAGCTAGATAATGAAAAA.